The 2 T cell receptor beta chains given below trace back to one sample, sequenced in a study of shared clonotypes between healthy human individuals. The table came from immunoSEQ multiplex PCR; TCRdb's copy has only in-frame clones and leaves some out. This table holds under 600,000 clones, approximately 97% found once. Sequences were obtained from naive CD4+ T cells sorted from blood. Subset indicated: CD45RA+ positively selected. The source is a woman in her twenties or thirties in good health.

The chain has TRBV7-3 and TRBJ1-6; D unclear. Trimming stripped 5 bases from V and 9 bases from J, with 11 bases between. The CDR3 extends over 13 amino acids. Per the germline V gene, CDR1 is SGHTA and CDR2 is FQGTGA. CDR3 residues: CASSISALSPLHF. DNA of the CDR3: TGTGCCAGCAGCATAAGTGCGCTTTCACCCCTCCACTTT. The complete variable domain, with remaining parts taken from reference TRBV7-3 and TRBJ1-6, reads GAGVSQTPSNKVTEKGKYVELRCDPISGHTALYWYRQSLGQGPEFLIYFQGTGAADDSGLPNDRFFAVRPEGSVSTLKIQRTERGDSAVYLCASSISALSPLHFGNGTRLTVT.

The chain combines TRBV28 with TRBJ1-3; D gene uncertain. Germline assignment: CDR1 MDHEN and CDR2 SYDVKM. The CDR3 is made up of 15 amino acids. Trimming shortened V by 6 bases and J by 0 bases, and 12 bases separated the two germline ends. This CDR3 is CASRWFMNSGNTIYF. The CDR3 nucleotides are TGTGCCAGCAGGTGGTTCATGAACTCTGGAAACACCATATATTTT.